This is a list of T cell receptor beta chains from one sample in a study of cytomegalovirus exposure and HLA in healthy donors. Clones were sequenced by immunoSEQ multiplex PCR, and TCRdb holds only the in-frame ones, with some missing. The repertoire includes nearly 110,000 clones, about 80% of them detected once, and about 8% sits in the top ten. Specimen: PBMCs. These receptors were collected from a man aged 30 to 45 in good health and CMV-seronegative. CDR3s include the opening cysteine and the closing phenylalanine or tryptophan.

>TRBV14|TRBJ1-3
CASSQVMGNTIYF
>TRBV5-1|TRBJ2-2
CASSVGAENTGELFF
>TRBV14|TRBJ2-5
CASSHGTASGGASLETQYF
>TRBV6-5|TRBJ2-1
CASRRGSYNEQFF
>TRBV27|TRBJ1-4
CASSLQSPGTGDEKLFF
>TRBV7-9|TRBJ2-2
CASSSRQGNTGELFF
>TRBV30|TRBJ2-2
CAWKYRDRNTGELFF
>TRBV6-1|TRBJ2-2
CASRALAITGELFF
>TRBV19|TRBJ2-7
CASSISGRSSYEQYF
>TRBV5-1|-
CASSPGGSYEQYF
>TRBV5-1|TRBJ1-1
CASSLGGELNTEAFF
>TRBV28|TRBJ2-7
CASSFTPIAGVHGAAYEQYF
>TRBV9|TRBJ2-7
CASSVGASGGAYEQYF
>TRBV2|TRBJ2-7
CASSEPRNRGRYEQYF
>TRBV6-1|TRBJ1-1
CASSENRGENTEAFF
>TRBV27|TRBJ2-7
CASRALGGSGYEQYF
>TRBV7-9|TRBJ2-5
CASSLAGGRETQYF
>TRBV29-1|TRBJ2-3
CSVERIERGASGTDTQYF
>TRBV30|TRBJ1-5
CAWSVPLLGGQPQHF
>TRBV12-5|TRBJ2-2
CASGLVRQWTSGGENTGELFF
>TRBV6-1|TRBJ1-1
CANRDSLNTEAFF
>TRBV5-1|TRBJ2-1
CASSKSSGDISYNEQFF
>TRBV19|TRBJ2-7
CASTLGTSSGYEQYF
>TRBV19|TRBJ2-6
CASSPTLTGANVLTF
>TRBV9|TRBJ1-2
CASSFRRDNHRVGYTF
>TRBV7-6|TRBJ2-2
CASRRRQENTGELFF
>TRBV25-1|TRBJ2-7
CASRAGTGSYEQYF
>TRBV6-1|TRBJ2-3
CASSGDRGHGDTQYF
>TRBV7-2|TRBJ2-7
CASSLGLRFDEQYF
>TRBV5-1|TRBJ2-3
CASSRDRFTDTQYF
>TRBV19|TRBJ1-1
CASSRGNTEAFF
>TRBV6-6|TRBJ1-5
CASSYSRSSNQPQHF
>TRBV6-5|TRBJ1-6
CASSYSPSGHSPLHF
>TRBV5-4|TRBJ1-2
CASSLVPGDSYTF
>TRBV5-1|TRBJ2-3
CASSSEIAADTQYF
>TRBV6-5|TRBJ2-1
CASSAGETNEQFF
>TRBV6-4|TRBJ2-1
CASSSGLAHSEQFF
>TRBV5-1|TRBJ2-5
CASSKSQGAFGQETQYF
>TRBV10-3|TRBJ2-2
CAISESTAGAGTGELFF
>TRBV6-6|TRBJ2-7
CASSSGQATSYEQYF